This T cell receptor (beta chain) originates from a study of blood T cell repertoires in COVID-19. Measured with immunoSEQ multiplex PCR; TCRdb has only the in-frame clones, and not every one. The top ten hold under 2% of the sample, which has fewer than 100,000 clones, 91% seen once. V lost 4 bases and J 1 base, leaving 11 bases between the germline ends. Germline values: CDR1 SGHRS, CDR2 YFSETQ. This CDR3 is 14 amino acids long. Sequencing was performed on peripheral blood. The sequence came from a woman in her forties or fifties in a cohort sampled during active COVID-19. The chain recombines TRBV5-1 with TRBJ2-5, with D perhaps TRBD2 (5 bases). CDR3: CASSHGSGQETQYF. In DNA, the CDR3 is TGCGCCAGCAGCCACGGCAGCGGCCAAGAGACCCAGTACTTC.